This T cell receptor beta chain originates from a study of chemoradiotherapy in HPV16-positive cancers. Across the study: Candidate HPV-specific T-cell clones and common TCR motifs came from functional assays in a couple of HPV16-positive patients.

In germline, CDR1 is ENHRY, CDR2 SYGVKD. The CDR3 totals 15 residues. V gave up 7 bases and J gave up 7 bases; unmatched junction bases: 12. The method was immunoSEQ multiplex PCR; TCRdb's version includes in-frame clones alone and lacks a portion of them. The table includes 13,000 or so clones, roughly 90% detected once. The clonotype comes from a human donor with HPV-associated anogenital cancer. This material consisted of blood, taken from a patient who underwent chemoradiotherapy. The rearrangement links TRBV10-3 to TRBJ2-2, with 7 bases aligning to TRBD1. The CDR3 DNA sequence: TGTGCCATCACCCCGGGACAGCAAAAGCACGGGGAGCTGTTTTTT. It encodes CAITPGQQKHGELFF.